This T cell receptor beta chain comes out of a study of early T cells in non-severe SARS-CoV-2 infection. As part of library construction, unique molecular identifiers were attached to individual cDNA molecules. One entry per CDR3 protein results from TCRdb running MiXCR on the 5' RACE reads. The repertoire holds about 49,000 distinct CDR3 sequences, with about 10% as singletons. In this sample, this clonotype turned up many times. Looked up from germline, CDR1 is LGHDT and CDR2 is YNNKEL (reference sequence). J was trimmed by 3 bases and V by 4 bases; bases with no gene match: 4. This CDR3 spans 14 amino acids.

This rearrangement joins TRBV3-1 to TRBJ2-7; 9 positions match TRBD1. Input material: whole blood. The origin of this receptor is an adult who was a healthcare worker with PCR-confirmed SARS-CoV-2 infection or an uninfected control (not recorded which). The CDR3 coding sequence is TGTGCCAGCAGCCGAGGGACAGGGAGCTACGAGCAGTACTTC. Encoded protein: CASSRGTGSYEQYF.